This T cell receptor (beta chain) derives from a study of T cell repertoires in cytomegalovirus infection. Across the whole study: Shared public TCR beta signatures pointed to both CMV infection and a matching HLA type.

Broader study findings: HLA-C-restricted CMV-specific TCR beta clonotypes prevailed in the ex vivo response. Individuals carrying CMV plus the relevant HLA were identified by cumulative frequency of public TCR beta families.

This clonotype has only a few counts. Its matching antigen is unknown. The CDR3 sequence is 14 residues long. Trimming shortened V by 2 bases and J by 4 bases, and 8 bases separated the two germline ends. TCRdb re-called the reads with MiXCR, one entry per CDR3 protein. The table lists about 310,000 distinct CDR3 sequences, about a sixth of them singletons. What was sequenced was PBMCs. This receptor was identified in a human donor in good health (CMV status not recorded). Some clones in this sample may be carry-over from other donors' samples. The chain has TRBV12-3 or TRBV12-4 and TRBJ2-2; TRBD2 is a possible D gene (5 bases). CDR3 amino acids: CASSLQAGTGELFF. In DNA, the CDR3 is TGTGCCAGCAGTTTACAGGCGGGCACCGGGGAGCTGTTTTTT.